This T cell receptor beta chain was documented in a study of blood T cell repertoires in COVID-19. TCRdb keeps only in-frame clones here, not all; method: immunoSEQ multiplex PCR. Found here are more than 80,000 clones, roughly 89% of them singletons; the top ten hold around 18%. This clonotype was obtained from a woman aged 55 to 70 with COVID-19, enrolled during active disease. The sample taken for sequencing was peripheral blood.

CDR3 protein: CATGLAGYEQYF. DNA for the CDR3: TGTGCCACGGGACTAGCGGGGTACGAGCAGTACTTC. The chain joins TRBV28 to TRBJ2-7; the match to TRBD2 covers 13 bases. V gave up 10 bases and J gave up 4 bases; unmatched junction bases: 1. Germline V gives CDR1 MDHEN, CDR2 SYDVKM. The CDR3 contains 12 residues.